This T cell receptor beta chain was captured by sequencing in a study of shared clonotypes between healthy human individuals. Overall study results and limits: Rarefaction curves obtained for sorted subsets showed sequencing incomplete despite large depth. Clonotypes shared by all four sorted-subset donors had higher generation probabilities than non-shared clonotypes.

The data were produced by immunoSEQ multiplex PCR, yet TCRdb's version contains in-frame clones alone and is incomplete. The sample has 2 million to 2.5 million clones; approximately 94% are singletons. The V end lost 5 bases, the J end lost 0 bases, and 5 bases lay between the germline ends. The CDR3 loop spans 14 amino acids. CDR1 and CDR2 from the germline V gene are SEHNR and FQNEAQ (reference sequence). For this clone: Its antigen is as yet unknown.

The naive CD8 population came from CD45RO-negative cells selected for CCR7, without terminally differentiated effector memory CD45RA+ cells. The V gene is TRBV7-9, the J gene TRBJ2-6; D is unclear. This receptor was taken from a young man in good health. Input material: naive CD8+ T cells sorted from blood. Here the CDR3 reads CASSGYSGANVLTF. The CDR3 DNA is TGTGCCAGCAGCGGATACTCTGGGGCCAACGTCCTGACTTTC.